These 27 T cell receptor beta chains share one sample of origin, sequenced in a study of post-analysis software for immune sequencing data. These receptors' antigens are unknown. The library was made from cDNA and included unique molecular identifiers. MiXCR, applied by TCRdb to the PCR reads, yields one record per CDR3 protein. Among under 900,000 distinct CDR3 sequences listed, 53% were seen once. General observations from the study: Compared with controls, patients had more of five TRBV segments, including TRBV5-6, TRBV5-1 and TRBV20-1.

Sequencing input: blood. The source of these receptors is a girl aged 5 to 17 with multiple sclerosis.

This clonotype was seen a handful of times. V and J are TRBV28 and TRBJ2-1; TRBD2 might be the D (6 bases). Deletions cut 10 bases from V and 7 bases from J, with 20 bases between. The germline V gene encodes CDR1 MDHEN and CDR2 SYDVKM. The CDR3 has 14 amino acids. The CDR3 nucleotides read TGTGCCATCTCTGGGGGACTGGGGAGGAATGAGCAGTTCTTC. This encodes CAISGGLGRNEQFF.

This chain links TRBV6-5 with TRBJ1-1, with D possibly being TRBD1 (5 bases). Trimming pared 2 bases from V and 11 bases from J, leaving 12 bases between. Germline values: CDR1 MNHEY, CDR2 SVGAGI. There are 12 residues in the CDR3. The CDR3 DNA follows: TGTGCCAGCAGTTACCCAGGGTTTGGGGCTTTCTTT. It codes for CASSYPGFGAFF.

A few counts support this clonotype. J is TRBJ2-6 and V is TRBV6-1; 8 nucleotides agree with TRBD2. This CDR3 is built from 18 residues. Germline CDR1 reads MNHNS; CDR2 reads SASEGT. Trimming removed 3 bases from V and 2 bases from J; junction bases left unmatched: 9. The CDR3 DNA follows: TGTGCCAGCAGTGAGTCAGCGGGAGTAAAAACTGGGGCCAACGTCCTGACTTTC. It translates to CASSESAGVKTGANVLTF.

Only a few counts were recorded for this clonotype. The gene calls are TRBV7-3 and TRBJ2-3; TRBD2 agrees at 14 bases. This CDR3 region has 15 residues. Germline V gene sequence: CDR1 SGHTA, CDR2 FQGTGA. J gave up 4 bases and V 6 bases, and 3 bases lay outside the gene matches. Written as DNA, the CDR3 is TGTGCCAGCAGATTGGGACTAGCGGGAGCAGATACGCAGTATTTT. Translation: CASRLGLAGADTQYF. Drawing the rest from reference TRBV7-3 and TRBJ2-3, the complete variable domain is GAGVSQTPSNKVTEKGKYVELRCDPISGHTALYWYRQSLGQGPEFLIYFQGTGAADDSGLPNDRFFAVRPEGSVSTLKIQRTERGDSAVYLCASRLGLAGADTQYFGPGTRLTVL.

This clonotype showed up just a few times. The chain recombines TRBV5-6 with TRBJ1-1; 7 bases line up with TRBD1. Germline assignment: CDR1 SGHDT and CDR2 YYEEEE. This CDR3 is 15 amino acids long. Trimming removed 1 base from V and 3 bases from J; junction bases left unmatched: 6. The CDR3 loop is CASSLWTGADTEAFF. The DNA for the CDR3 is TGTGCCAGCAGCTTGTGGACAGGAGCGGACACTGAAGCTTTCTTT.

In its sample, this clonotype was seen a few times. CDR3 in amino acids: CSVGSGAGETQYF. CDR3 DNA: TGCAGCGTTGGGTCAGGGGCGGGAGAGACCCAGTACTTC. The V and J genes are TRBV29-1 and TRBJ2-5, with a weak D call TRBD1 (6 bases). Germline loops: CDR1 SQVTM, CDR2 ANQGSEA. The CDR3 extends over 13 amino acids. The germline V and J ends were trimmed by 4 bases and 4 bases, with 13 bases remaining between them.

V gene TRBV7-9 combines with J gene TRBJ1-2; D may be TRBD1 (5 bases). The CDR3 covers 16 residues. Per the germline V gene, CDR1 is SEHNR and CDR2 is FQNEAQ (reference sequence). With 5 bases removed from V and 6 bases from J, the gap between germline ends came to 22 bases. The CDR3 region has the DNA TGTGCCAGCAGCACACGTTCGGGGACGGCAGTCGATGGCTACACCTTC. Its translation is CASSTRSGTAVDGYTF.

This chain uses TRBV5-1 with TRBJ2-7; D is tentatively TRBD1 or TRBD2 (5 bases each). The V gene lost 4 bases and the J gene lost 0 bases, with 11 bases spanning the gap. Germline V CDR1 and CDR2: SGHRS, YFSETQ. The CDR3 spans 14 residues. The CDR3 DNA is TGCGCCAGCAGCAGGGACGAGCCCTCCTACGAGCAGTACTTC. It is translated as CASSRDEPSYEQYF.

This clonotype was seen a few times. The V gene is TRBV5-1, the J gene TRBJ2-1, with 14 bases fitting TRBD2. Germline V gives CDR1 SGHRS, CDR2 YFSETQ. The CDR3 extends over 14 amino acids. V was pared by 7 bases and J by 8 bases, with 5 bases of the junction left unmatched. CDR3 region: CASSGLAGVDEQFF. In DNA, the CDR3 is TGCGCCAGCTCGGGACTAGCGGGAGTTGATGAGCAGTTCTTC.

Concerning this clonotype: Sequence at one end of the junction differs from germline and may be a read error. This chain links TRBV11-1 with TRBJ1-2; D possibly corresponds to TRBD1 (5 bases). The germline V gene encodes CDR1 SGHAT and CDR2 FQDESV (reference sequence). The CDR3 runs to 16 residues. Here the CDR3 DNA reads TGTGCCAGCGGCTTAACGCCGGGACCCCTGTACTATGGCTACACCTTC. It specifies CASGLTPGPLYYGYTF.

On this clonotype: The junction departs from the called germline gene at one end, perhaps through a read error. The rearrangement links TRBV5-1 to TRBJ2-1; no definite D call. Germline V lookup: CDR1 SGHRS, CDR2 YFSETQ. The length of the CDR3 is 15 residues. The CDR3, as DNA: TGCGCCAGCAGCTCCGCCCTACCGGACCACAATGAGCAGTTCTTT. The encoded protein is CASSSALPDHNEQFF.

V usage is TRBV20-1 and J usage is TRBJ1-2, with D possibly being TRBD1 (5 bases). Germline lookup yields CDR1 DFQATT and CDR2 SNEGSKA (reference sequence). This CDR3 contains 13 residues. V lost 2 bases and J lost 4, with 11 bases in between. CDR3 DNA sequence: TGCAGTGCTAGAAGGGCAGGGCCCTATGGCTACACCTTC. Its translation: CSARRAGPYGYTF.

The chain employs TRBV29-1 and TRBJ1-2; a weak D match, TRBD1 (5 bases). CDR3 length equals 13 residues. The germline V gene encodes CDR1 SQVTM and CDR2 ANQGSEA. Trimming pared 0 bases from V and 2 bases from J, leaving 7 bases between. CDR3 nucleotide sequence: TGCAGCGTTGAAGAGGGGCAGAACTATGGCTACACCTTC. Translated, it gives CSVEEGQNYGYTF.

This clonotype has more than one count but fewer than ten. The V and J genes are TRBV6-5 and TRBJ2-5, with D perhaps TRBD1 (5 bases). The V and J ends lost 2 bases and 11 bases respectively, with 21 bases between them. Looked up from germline, CDR1 is MNHEY and CDR2 is SVGAGI. This CDR3 spans 15 amino acids. CDR3 amino acids: CASSYKGVYLREQYF. The CDR3 bases are TGTGCCAGCAGTTACAAAGGGGTATATTTACGAGAGCAGTACTTC.

This clonotype was recorded a few times. The chain combines TRBV29-1 with TRBJ2-1; 9 bases align to TRBD2. This CDR3 has 15 residues. Germline CDR1 reads SQVTM; CDR2 reads ANQGSEA. V was pared by 4 bases and J by 4 bases, with 8 bases of the junction left unmatched. The CDR3 nucleotides are TGCAGCGTTGGGGGGCTAGCGGGAACATACAATGAGCAGTTCTTC. Translated, it gives CSVGGLAGTYNEQFF.

V usage is TRBV25-1 and J usage is TRBJ2-3; no reliable D call. Trimming took 5 bases from V and 2 from J, leaving 11 bases between them. This CDR3 is 14 amino acids long. Germline CDR1 is MGHDK and CDR2 is SYGVNS. The CDR3 DNA sequence: TGTGCCAGCAGTCTGCTCAGAAACACAGATACGCAGTATTTT. Protein sequence: CASSLLRNTDTQYF.

This chain connects TRBV27 to TRBJ2-4; no clear D gene. The J call may be incorrect, as the DNA end agrees better with TRBJ2-7. Germline CDR1 and CDR2: MNHEY and SMNVEV (reference sequence). CDR3 size: 14 residues. The CDR3 is CASSPRPESYEQYF. In DNA form, the CDR3 reads TGTGCCAGCTCCCCTCGCCCTGAATCTTACGAGCAGTACTTC.

This chain links TRBV2 with TRBJ2-7, with 7 bases matching TRBD1. V gave up 7 bases and J gave up 2 bases; unmatched junction bases: 5. This CDR3 comprises 13 residues. The germline V gene encodes CDR1 SNHLY and CDR2 FYNNEI. CDR3 in DNA: TGTGCCAGCACTGGGGACAGCACCTACGAGCAGTACTTC. It codes for CASTGDSTYEQYF.

V and J are TRBV9 and TRBJ1-2; TRBD1 matches 8 bases. In germline, CDR1 is SGDLS, CDR2 YYNGEE. V was clipped by 6 bases and J by 6 bases; unmatched bases: 10. The CDR3 runs to 14 residues. CDR3 coding DNA: TGTGCCAGCAATCGAGGGACAGGCCGTAATGGCTACACCTTC. This sequence encodes CASNRGTGRNGYTF.

CDR3 residues: CASSQDYEDRKYF. In DNA form, the CDR3 reads TGTGCCAGCAGCCAAGATTATGAAGATAGAAAGTACTTC. This sequence joins TRBV4-2 and TRBJ2-5; no definite D call. The CDR3 loop spans 13 amino acids. The germline V and J ends were trimmed by 0 bases and 12 bases, with 14 bases remaining between them. Germline values: CDR1 LGHNA, CDR2 YNFKEQ.

The rearrangement links TRBV2 to TRBJ1-5; D not certain. The CDR3 is made up of 13 amino acids. The germline CDR1 and CDR2 sequences are SNHLY and FYNNEI. V gave up 4 bases and J gave up 7 bases, with 11 bases separating them. CDR3 sequence: CASSGVAGQPQHF. The CDR3 DNA reads TGTGCCAGCAGTGGAGTGGCTGGCCAGCCCCAGCATTTT.

The V gene is TRBV20-1, the J gene TRBJ1-5, with 7 bases fitting TRBD1. Unmatched junction bases numbered 4, after V lost 6 bases and J lost 2 bases. The CDR3 runs to 13 residues. Per the germline V gene, CDR1 is DFQATT and CDR2 is SNEGSKA (reference sequence). The DNA for the CDR3 is TGCAGTGCCCTCGGGACAGGCAATCAGCCCCAGCATTTT. As protein: CSALGTGNQPQHF.

The V call is TRBV29-1, the J call TRBJ2-7; 7 positions agree with TRBD2. Germline values: CDR1 SQVTM, CDR2 ANQGSEA. The length of the CDR3 is 15 residues. V was clipped by 6 bases and J by 7 bases; unmatched bases: 18. The CDR3 spells CSVPRWGEGREEQYF. The CDR3 region has the DNA TGCAGCGTGCCCCGGTGGGGGGAGGGCCGAGAAGAGCAGTACTTC.

The chain links TRBV28 to TRBJ2-7; 8 bases fit TRBD2. V shed 5 bases, J shed 2 bases, and the junction held 8 bases outside the gene matches. CDR3 length: 15 amino acids. Per germline, CDR1 MDHEN and CDR2 SYDVKM. CDR3 nucleotide sequence: TGTGCCAGCAGTCCCCCGGTAGCGGGGCCCTACGAGCAGTACTTC. Residues: CASSPPVAGPYEQYF. Full variable domain (outside the CDR3, taken from reference TRBV28 and TRBJ2-7): DVKVTQSSRYLVKRTGEKVFLECVQDMDHENMFWYRQDPGLGLRLIYFSYDVKMKEKGDIPEGYSVSREKKERFSLILESASTNQTSMYLCASSPPVAGPYEQYFGPGTRLTVT.

In this sample, this clonotype turned up a few times. The J gene is TRBJ2-7, the V gene TRBV7-3; 11 nucleotides match TRBD1. Judging by the DNA end, TRBJ2-5 fits better; the J call may be wrong. Germline loops: CDR1 SGHTA, CDR2 FQGTGA. CDR3 length: 15 residues. In DNA form, the CDR3 reads TGTGCCAGCAGCATCGGACAGGGGGCTAGGGAGACCCAGTACTTC. Translated, it gives CASSIGQGARETQYF.

V gene TRBV29-1 combines with J gene TRBJ2-3, with D unresolved. This CDR3 has 14 amino acids. V lost 7 bases and J lost 2, with 16 bases in between. CDR1 SQVTM and CDR2 ANQGSEA come from the germline V gene. Here the CDR3 DNA reads TGCAGCGCAAACTCACGAAACCCCACAGATACGCAGTATTTT. It is translated as CSANSRNPTDTQYF.

The CDR3 sequence is CASSFNPAGGYTGELFF. In DNA, the CDR3 is TGTGCCAGCAGTTTCAATCCCGCCGGGGGTTACACCGGGGAGCTGTTTTTT. The chain links TRBV12-3 or TRBV12-4 to TRBJ2-2; possible D gene TRBD2, 6 bases. This CDR3 comprises 17 residues. V was cut by 3 bases and J by 3 bases, with 17 bases left in between.